This TCR beta chain comes out of a study of control samples from healthy donors and cancer patients. CDR1 and CDR2 (germline): SGHRS, YFSETQ. The CDR3 runs 17 residues. The V and J ends lost 0 bases and 1 base, in that order; junction bases with no gene match: 8. Libraries were prepared by immunoSEQ multiplex PCR; TCRdb keeps only in-frame clonotypes and omits some of them. Of 150,000 or so clones listed, 94% are singletons. This chain uses TRBV5-1 with TRBJ2-3; 7 nucleotides match TRBD2. The sample comprised blood. The origin of this receptor is a man aged 35 to 55 in good health. The CDR3 sequence: CASSLVALGRGTDTQYF. In DNA, the CDR3 is TGCGCCAGCAGCTTGGTGGCCCTAGGGAGGGGCACAGATACGCAGTATTTT.